A single sample gave rise to the 21 T cell receptor beta chains below, sequenced in a study of siplizumab effects on memory and regulatory T cells. Profiled with immunoSEQ multiplex PCR; TCRdb holds only in-frame clones, not every one. The sample contains about 100,000 clones, just under 95% of which appear only once. The sample consisted of non-Treg CD4+ T cells sorted from blood. The receptors were gathered from a human donor in good health.

V gene TRBV6-5 combines with J gene TRBJ2-4; D is undetermined. The length of the CDR3 is 12 residues. The germline CDR1 and CDR2 sequences are MNHEY and SVGAGI. Between the trimmed V and J ends, which lost 2 bases and 8 bases, there was a span of 7 bases. In DNA, the CDR3 is TGTGCCAGCAGTTACCCGCAGGACATTCAGTACTTC. This translates into CASSYPQDIQYF.

The chain joins TRBV29-1 to TRBJ1-5; D ambiguous. V was clipped by 4 bases and J by 8 bases, with 12 bases between them. This CDR3 region has 12 residues. Germline CDR1 and CDR2: SQVTM and ANQGSEA. CDR3 residues: CSVGEKGEPQHF. The CDR3 region has the DNA TGCAGCGTTGGAGAAAAGGGTGAGCCCCAGCATTTT.

The chain joins TRBV30 to TRBJ1-1; D gene unclear. Trimming left V 5 bases short and J 0 bases short, with 13 bases between. This CDR3 comprises 14 residues. The V gene's germline CDR1 is GTSNPN and CDR2 SVGIG (reference sequence). CDR3 amino acids: CAWHPIVMNTEAFF. Written as DNA, the CDR3 is TGTGCCTGGCACCCCATAGTTATGAACACTGAAGCTTTCTTT.

The J gene is TRBJ2-2, the V gene TRBV28; tentative D call: TRBD2 (5 bases). The CDR3 loop spans 15 amino acids. V lost 7 bases and J 4 bases, leaving 16 bases between the germline ends. Looked up from germline, CDR1 is MDHEN and CDR2 is SYDVKM. DNA of the CDR3: TGTGCCAGCAAACTAGGAACGGGCTTCACCGGGGAGCTGTTTTTT. Translated: CASKLGTGFTGELFF.

The J gene is TRBJ1-6, the V gene TRBV30; D is perhaps TRBD1 (5 bases). V was cut by 3 bases and J by 10 bases, with 13 bases left in between. Looked up from germline, CDR1 is GTSNPN and CDR2 is SVGIG (reference sequence). This CDR3 contains 13 residues. CDR3 sequence: CAWSEGTSSPLHF. CDR3 sequence (DNA): TGTGCCTGGAGCGAAGGGACCAGCTCACCCCTCCACTTT. Filled out from reference TRBV30 and TRBJ1-6, the complete variable domain reads SQTIHQWPATLVQPVGSPLSLECTVEGTSNPNLYWYRQAAGRGLQLLFYSVGIGQISSEVPQNLSASRPQDRQFILSSKKLLLSDSGFYLCAWSEGTSSPLHFGNGTRLTVT.

This clone has at least ten counts. V gene TRBV27 combines with J gene TRBJ1-3, with a weak D call TRBD1 (5 bases). The germline V gene encodes CDR1 MNHEY and CDR2 SMNVEV (reference sequence). The CDR3 consists of 16 residues. Deletions cut 2 bases from V and 5 bases from J, with 16 bases between. CDR3 region: CASSLGSGATRNTIYF. For the CDR3, the DNA is TGTGCCAGCAGTTTAGGTTCTGGGGCTACTAGAAACACCATATATTTT.

The chain couples TRBV7-2 to TRBJ2-1; TRBD2 matches at 10 bases. The trim removed 8 bases at V and 5 bases at J, leaving 6 bases unmatched. From germline, CDR1 is SGHTA and CDR2 FQGNSA. The CDR3 totals 14 residues. The CDR3 spells CASLGTSGNNEQFF. The CDR3 nucleotides read TGTGCCAGCCTGGGCACTAGCGGGAACAATGAGCAGTTCTTC.

This sequence joins TRBV6-6 and TRBJ2-7, with TRBD2 matching 8 bases. Germline values: CDR1 MNHNY, CDR2 SVGAGI (reference sequence). There are 15 residues in the CDR3. With 7 bases clipped from V and 2 bases from J, the junction kept 10 bases outside the gene matches. In DNA form, the CDR3 reads TGTGCCAGCACCACGGGGGGGACTCCGGCCTACGAGCAGTACTTC. Translated: CASTTGGTPAYEQYF.

The chain employs TRBV6-6 and TRBJ2-7; TRBD1 or TRBD2 may be the D gene (5 bases each). Germline assignment: CDR1 MNHNY and CDR2 SVGAGI (reference sequence). This CDR3 comprises 13 residues. V dropped 6 bases and J dropped 3 bases, with 12 bases sitting between them. CDR3 region: CASSRDRDYEQYF. As DNA, the CDR3 is TGTGCCAGCAGCCGGGACCGCGACTACGAGCAGTACTTC.

The chain has TRBV30 and TRBJ1-5, with D possibly TRBD1 on 6 matching bases. The V end lost 1 base, the J end lost 4 bases, and 8 bases lay between the germline ends. Germline V CDR1 and CDR2: GTSNPN, SVGIG (reference sequence). The CDR3 has 13 residues. In DNA, the CDR3 is TGTGCCTGGAGTGCCGACAGGAATCAGCCCCAGCATTTT. Translation gives CAWSADRNQPQHF. The full variable domain, its missing parts supplied by reference TRBV30 and TRBJ1-5, is SQTIHQWPATLVQPVGSPLSLECTVEGTSNPNLYWYRQAAGRGLQLLFYSVGIGQISSEVPQNLSASRPQDRQFILSSKKLLLSDSGFYLCAWSADRNQPQHFGDGTRLSIL.

The gene calls are TRBV25-1 and TRBJ1-2; D unclear. Germline CDR1 reads MGHDK; CDR2 reads SYGVNS. The CDR3 spans 12 residues. The V and J ends lost 4 bases and 4 bases respectively, with 7 bases between them. The CDR3 DNA is TGTGCCAGCAGTGGACACGGCTATGGCTACACCTTC. It specifies CASSGHGYGYTF.

The J gene is TRBJ1-1, the V gene TRBV7-6, with D uncertain. The CDR3 is 14 residues long. Germline loops: CDR1 SGHVS, CDR2 FNYEAQ. V was clipped by 5 bases and J by 1 base, with 11 bases between them. This chain's CDR3 is CASSLTDSNTEAFF. The CDR3 DNA is TGTGCCAGCAGCCTAACCGACTCGAACACTGAAGCTTTCTTT.

The chain recombines TRBV29-1 with TRBJ2-3; D could derive from TRBD1 or TRBD2 (5 bases each). Trimming removed 7 bases at V and 5 bases at J, with 13 bases between. The CDR3 length is 12 residues. Germline V gene sequence: CDR1 SQVTM, CDR2 ANQGSEA. Here the CDR3 reads CSGGRDLDTQYF. The CDR3, as DNA: TGCAGCGGCGGCCGGGACCTAGATACGCAGTATTTT.

The V call is TRBV5-3, the J call TRBJ2-3; D is unresolved. TRBV5-3 is placed among ORFs of uncertain function. Trimming took 0 bases from V and 1 from J, leaving 12 bases between them. The CDR3 sequence is 16 residues long. CDR3 residues: CARSLVPRRGTDTQYF. The CDR3 DNA sequence: TGTGCCAGAAGCTTGGTACCCCGGAGAGGCACAGATACGCAGTATTTT.

The gene calls are TRBV7-2 and TRBJ2-1, with TRBD1 identical over 9 bases. V lost 2 bases and J lost 3; bases outside the gene matches: 5. The CDR3 loop spans 16 amino acids. Germline lookup yields CDR1 SGHTA and CDR2 FQGNSA. CDR3 sequence reads: CASSLRSTGGYNEQFF. In DNA form, the CDR3 reads TGTGCCAGCAGCTTAAGGTCGACAGGGGGCTACAATGAGCAGTTCTTC. The full variable domain, in which reference TRBV7-2 and TRBJ2-1 provide the parts outside the CDR3, is GAGVSQSPSNKVTEKGKDVELRCDPISGHTALYWYRQSLGQGLEFLIYFQGNSAPDKSGLPSDRFSAERTGGSVSTLTIQRTQQEDSAVYLCASSLRSTGGYNEQFFGPGTRLTVL.

V usage is TRBV18 and J usage is TRBJ2-3; D is tentatively TRBD1 or TRBD2 (5 bases each). Germline V lookup: CDR1 KGHSH, CDR2 LQKENI. V lost 0 bases to trimming and J lost 1 base, with 17 bases between them. CDR3 length equals 18 residues. The CDR3 nucleotides read TGTGCCAGCTCACCACCAGGGCCGGCTCGAGGGGGCACAGATACGCAGTATTTT. Amino acid sequence: CASSPPGPARGGTDTQYF.

CDR3 bases: TGCAGCGGCATTCTCCTGAGACTGGAGACCCAGTACTTC. Amino acids: CSGILLRLETQYF. This chain links TRBV29-1 with TRBJ2-5; no clear D gene. The CDR3 is made up of 13 amino acids. The germline V gene encodes CDR1 SQVTM and CDR2 ANQGSEA. V was cut by 7 bases and J by 5 bases, with 17 bases left in between.

The chain couples TRBV5-4 to TRBJ2-2; D possibly corresponds to TRBD1 (5 bases). Trimming left V 0 bases short and J 1 base short, with 13 bases between. From germline, CDR1 is SGHNT and CDR2 YYREEE (reference sequence). This CDR3 spans 17 amino acids. In nucleotides, the CDR3 is TGTGCCAGCAGCTTGGGCGCCAGGGCGCGGAACACCGGGGAGCTGTTTTTT. Encoded protein: CASSLGARARNTGELFF.

The chain employs TRBV11-2 and TRBJ2-7; maybe TRBD2 (6 bases). Germline values: CDR1 SGHAT, CDR2 FQNNGV. The CDR3 extends over 15 amino acids. V gave up 1 base and J gave up 4 bases, with 14 bases separating them. The CDR3 is CASSLVEGRHYEQYF. The CDR3 DNA is TGTGCCAGCAGCTTAGTGGAGGGGAGGCATTACGAGCAGTACTTC.

CDR3 amino acids: CASSVEGQGNTEAFF. The CDR3 nucleotides read TGTGCCAGCAGCGTAGAGGGACAGGGGAACACTGAAGCTTTCTTT. The chain joins TRBV9 to TRBJ1-1; 9 nucleotides line up with TRBD1. J lost 1 base, V lost 0 bases, and 1 base had no gene match. CDR1 SGDLS and CDR2 YYNGEE come from the germline V gene. This CDR3 spans 15 amino acids.

V is TRBV9 and J is TRBJ1-5, with unresolved D. The germline V gene has CDR1 SGDLS and CDR2 YYNGEE. CDR3 size: 13 residues. V lost 4 bases to trimming and J lost 0 bases, with 5 bases between them. As DNA, the CDR3 is TGTGCCAGCAGCAAACTTAGCAATCAGCCCCAGCATTTT. This sequence encodes CASSKLSNQPQHF.